In its sample, the clone carrying this TCR beta chain was seen many times. What it binds is not known. Researchers took RNA transcripts and amplified the TCR beta CDR3 regions from them. Primed by the HTBI set, a first-round RT-PCR was run on the TCR CDR3. TCRdb reprocessed the multiplex PCR reads via MiXCR and lists one record per CDR3 protein. The sample has approximately 430,000 distinct CDR3 sequences, approximately 15% seen once. Over 18 months, lack of ophthalmopathy progression marked Graves' hyperthyroidism as stable. There are 16 residues in the CDR3. After removal of 4 bases from V and 5 bases from J, the junction contained 11 bases not matched to a gene. This sample is part of a study of T cells in Graves' hyperthyroidism and ophthalmopathy. General study findings and limits: A model of 13 V-J pairs discriminated ophthalmopathy from stable hyperthyroidism.

The V call is TRBV12-3 or TRBV12-4, the J call TRBJ1-2, with 9 bases aligning to TRBD1. What was sequenced was blood. The TCR originated in a woman between 18 and 30 years old with Graves' hyperthyroidism. The CDR3 region is CASSYKGQGGRYGYTF. CDR3 coding DNA: TGTGCCAGCAGTTACAAGGGACAGGGTGGACGGTATGGCTACACCTTC.